These 16 T cell receptor beta chains were all obtained from the same sample, sequenced in a study of T-cell reconstitution after alpha-beta-depleted transplantation in children. Unique molecular identifiers were incorporated during preparation of the TCRbeta library. TCRdb re-called the PCR reads through MiXCR, storing one row per CDR3 protein. The sample has 700,000 or so distinct CDR3 sequences, around 13% seen once. The sequenced sample was PBMCs, obtained before TCRalphabeta/CD19-depleted stem cell transplant. These receptor sequences come from a girl aged 2-15 years with congenital amegakaryocytic thrombocytopenia, due to receive a stem cell transplant.

This clonotype was picked up many times. The V call is TRBV20-1, the J call TRBJ2-3, with D unclear. In germline, CDR1 is DFQATT, CDR2 SNEGSKA (reference sequence). The CDR3 spans 12 residues. The V end was cut by 4 bases, the J end by 1 base, with 6 bases between. DNA for the CDR3: TGCAGTGCTAAGCCCGGCACAGATACGCAGTATTTT. It is translated as CSAKPGTDTQYF.

The gene calls are TRBV28 and TRBJ2-1; 12 bases match TRBD2. The germline gives CDR1 MDHEN, CDR2 SYDVKM. This CDR3 has 15 amino acids. V was clipped by 4 bases and J by 8 bases; unmatched bases: 6. CDR3 loop: CASSSTSGRIYEQFF. DNA for the CDR3: TGTGCCAGCAGTTCCACTAGCGGGAGGATCTATGAGCAGTTCTTC.

This clonotype was found many times. The CDR3 DNA is TGCAGTGCTAGTATGAGCGGGGAGCAGTACTTC. It encodes CSASMSGEQYF. The V gene is TRBV20-1, the J gene TRBJ2-7, with TRBD2 as a possible D gene (6 bases). V shed 3 bases and J shed 7 bases, with 10 bases lying between them. The CDR3 consists of 11 residues. Germline lookup yields CDR1 DFQATT and CDR2 SNEGSKA (reference sequence).

In its sample, this clonotype was seen a few times. The genes are TRBV4-1 and TRBJ2-5, with unresolved D. The CDR3 extends over 16 amino acids. The V end was cut by 1 base, the J end by 1 base, with 13 bases between. Per the germline V gene, CDR1 is MGHRA and CDR2 is YSYEKL. The CDR3 DNA sequence: TGCGCCAGCAGCCAAGTTGGTCCGGCTCCCCAAGAGACCCAGTACTTC. Amino acid sequence: CASSQVGPAPQETQYF.

This clonotype came up a few times. V is TRBV7-8 and J is TRBJ1-5, with D maybe TRBD1 (6 bases). The V and J ends lost 0 bases and 3 bases respectively, with 12 bases between them. Germline-derived CDR1 and CDR2 are SGHVS and FQNEAQ. The CDR3 loop spans 16 amino acids. The CDR3 loop is CASSLAGQIPNQPQHF. The CDR3 nucleotides are TGTGCCAGCAGCTTAGCCGGACAGATACCCAATCAGCCCCAGCATTTT.

V and J are TRBV7-6 and TRBJ2-1, with 7 bases lining up with TRBD2. The V gene's germline CDR1 is SGHVS and CDR2 FNYEAQ. J was trimmed by 3 bases and V by 2 bases; bases with no gene match: 10. This CDR3 comprises 17 residues. CDR3: CASSLSWGTTVYNEQFF. The CDR3 DNA follows: TGTGCCAGCAGCTTATCGTGGGGGACTACGGTCTACAATGAGCAGTTCTTC.

This clonotype has a count of ten or more. This chain uses TRBV5-1 with TRBJ2-7; 11 nucleotides agree with TRBD2. After removal of 1 base from V and 6 bases from J, the junction contained 9 bases not matched to a gene. The germline CDR1 and CDR2 sequences are SGHRS and YFSETQ. The CDR3 length is 16 residues. CDR3 bases: TGCGCCAGCAGCTTGTGGGCACTAGCGGGAGACAGCGAGCAGTACTTC. It encodes CASSLWALAGDSEQYF.

This clonotype occurred a few times. The chain has TRBV7-2 and TRBJ2-5; 13 bases line up with TRBD2. V lost 4 bases, J lost 2 bases, and 4 bases stayed unmatched. Germline CDR1 is SGHTA and CDR2 is FQGNSA. The CDR3 length is 16 residues. CDR3 sequence: CASSYPGLAGQETQYF. CDR3 in DNA: TGTGCCAGCAGCTACCCGGGACTAGCGGGACAAGAGACCCAGTACTTC.

This clonotype was found a few times. This chain uses TRBV21-1 with TRBJ2-3. TRBV21-1 is classified as a pseudogene. CDR3 length equals 13 residues. The chain's CDR3 is CASSKERKDTQYF. The DNA for the CDR3 is TGTGCCAGCAGCAAAGAGAGGAAAGATACGCAGTATTTT.

This clonotype was detected ten times or more. The V and J genes are TRBV12-3 or TRBV12-4 and TRBJ2-2; D is undetermined. Trimming took 2 bases from V and 7 from J, leaving 14 bases between them. The CDR3 is 15 residues long. The CDR3 region has the DNA TGTGCCAGCAGTTTATCCGTCCTCGGGTTCGGGGAGCTGTTTTTT. It yields the protein CASSLSVLGFGELFF.

V usage is TRBV28 and J usage is TRBJ2-5; weak D call: TRBD2 (6 bases). With 6 bases removed from V and 1 base from J, the gap between germline ends came to 12 bases. Looked up from germline, CDR1 is MDHEN and CDR2 is SYDVKM. The CDR3 is made up of 14 amino acids. The CDR3, as DNA: TGTGCCAGCAGCATTAGCGGATTCCAAGAGACCCAGTACTTC. Translating gives CASSISGFQETQYF. Full variable domain (missing parts from reference TRBV28 and TRBJ2-5): DVKVTQSSRYLVKRTGEKVFLECVQDMDHENMFWYRQDPGLGLRLIYFSYDVKMKEKGDIPEGYSVSREKKERFSLILESASTNQTSMYLCASSISGFQETQYFGPGTRLLVL.

For this clonotype: This may come from a read error, since a much larger clone is one base off. The gene calls are TRBV5-1 and TRBJ2-1; 10 nucleotides match TRBD2. J lost 9 bases, V lost 4 bases, and 10 bases had no gene match. From germline, CDR1 is SGHRS and CDR2 YFSETQ. The CDR3 sequence is 15 residues long. CDR3 sequence: CASSLAAGGPGEQFF. The CDR3 region has the DNA TGCGCCAGCAGCCTCGCAGCGGGAGGGCCCGGTGAGCAGTTCTTC.

The chain couples TRBV20-1 to TRBJ2-1, with 14 bases that match TRBD2. From germline, CDR1 is DFQATT and CDR2 SNEGSKA (reference sequence). This CDR3 region has 15 residues. V was pared by 1 base and J by 6 bases, with 2 bases of the junction left unmatched. Here the CDR3 DNA reads TGCAGTGCTAGAGGGACTAGCGGGAGGTTCAATGAGCAGTTCTTC. Translating it yields CSARGTSGRFNEQFF.

This clonotype was seen at least ten times. The chain uses TRBV24-1 and TRBJ2-2; no definite D call. Germline V lookup: CDR1 KGHDR, CDR2 SFDVKD. The germline V and J ends were trimmed by 5 bases and 5 bases, with 8 bases remaining between them. CDR3 length equals 13 residues. CDR3 bases: TGTGCCACCAGTGTTCCTAGTACCGGGGAGCTGTTTTTT. It codes for CATSVPSTGELFF.

This clonotype was detected only a few times. CDR3 sequence (DNA): TGTGCCACCAGCAGAATGGGACAGGGGGTCGTAAACTCCCAGCATTTT. Translating it yields CATSRMGQGVVNSQHF. This chain connects TRBV15 to TRBJ1-5, with 11 bases that match TRBD1. Trimming took 2 bases from V and 11 from J; bases not matched to a gene: 11. CDR1 and CDR2 (germline): LNHNV, YYDKDF (reference sequence). The CDR3 covers 16 residues.

The V gene is TRBV4-2, the J gene TRBJ2-3; TRBD2 matches at 14 bases. The CDR3 extends over 19 amino acids. V shed 2 bases and J 1 base; nucleotides not matched to a gene: 8. CDR1 and CDR2 from the germline V gene are LGHNA and YNFKEQ. The CDR3 DNA is TGTGCCAGCAGCCAACGTCGTGAGACTAGCGGGAGGGGCACAGATACGCAGTATTTT. Protein: CASSQRRETSGRGTDTQYF.